These 14 T cell receptor beta chains came from one sample sequenced in a study of technical replicates of blood from several donors. Profiling relied on immunoSEQ multiplex PCR, and the TCRdb table lists in-frame clones only, not all of them. Seen here are tens of thousands of clones, 96% observed once, and the top ten hold roughly 0.35%. Input material: T cells isolated from PBMCs. These receptors came from a human donor in good health.

The genes are TRBV7-8 and TRBJ2-5, with TRBD2 as a possible D gene (5 bases). V dropped 2 bases and J dropped 4 bases, with 8 bases sitting between them. CDR1 SGHVS and CDR2 FQNEAQ come from the germline V gene. CDR3 size: 13 residues. CDR3 sequence (DNA): TGTGCCAGCAGCTTACCAGCGGTAGAGACCCAGTACTTC. Protein: CASSLPAVETQYF.

The gene calls are TRBV25-1 and TRBJ2-2; 10 nucleotides match TRBD2. V was clipped by 6 bases and J by 6 bases; unmatched bases: 13. The CDR3 length is 17 residues. Germline lookup yields CDR1 MGHDK and CDR2 SYGVNS. The CDR3 reads CASSDNLAGALSGELFF. The CDR3 nucleotides read TGTGCCAGCAGCGACAATCTAGCGGGAGCTTTGTCCGGGGAGCTGTTTTTT.

The chain uses TRBV6-4 and TRBJ2-3; D not certain. In germline, CDR1 is MRHNA, CDR2 SNTAGT. Between the trimmed V and J ends, which lost 0 bases and 2 bases, there was a span of 9 bases. This CDR3 is 15 amino acids long. CDR3 loop: CASSDSGRTTDTQYF. The CDR3 bases are TGTGCCAGCAGTGACTCGGGCCGAACCACAGATACGCAGTATTTT.

The CDR3 coding sequence is TGTGCCAGCAGCATACGGGAGGGGGGGTACAATGAGCAGTTCTTC. Translated: CASSIREGGYNEQFF. The chain has TRBV7-7 and TRBJ2-1; 8 bases are a match to TRBD2. V lost 5 bases and J lost 4; bases outside the gene matches: 7. The germline gives CDR1 SSHAT, CDR2 FNYEAQ (reference sequence). The CDR3 sequence is 15 residues long. Based on the CDR3 plus reference TRBV7-7 and TRBJ2-1, the full variable domain is GAGVSQSPRYKVTKRGQDVTLRCDPISSHATLYWYQQALGQGPEFLTYFNYEAQPDKSGLPSDRFSAERPEGSISTLTIQRTEQRDSAMYRCASSIREGGYNEQFFGPGTRLTVL.

Only one count was recorded for this clone. The chain employs TRBV4-2 and TRBJ2-1; D possibly corresponds to TRBD1 (5 bases). The germline gives CDR1 LGHNA, CDR2 YNFKEQ. V shed 1 base and J shed 4 bases, with 8 bases lying between them. The CDR3 is made up of 14 amino acids. The CDR3 DNA is TGTGCCAGCAGCCAAGCACGACAGTACAATGAGCAGTTCTTC. This translates into CASSQARQYNEQFF.

The chain has TRBV7-3 and TRBJ2-5; 7 nucleotides line up with TRBD1. The CDR3 is made up of 16 amino acids. Trimming at V came to 3 bases and at J to 2 bases, leaving 9 bases not matched to a gene. Germline CDR1 SGHTA, CDR2 FQGTGA. CDR3 coding DNA: TGTGCCAGCAGCTTGGGACAGCTAGGAATACAAGAGACCCAGTACTTC. It is translated as CASSLGQLGIQETQYF.

The chain combines TRBV6-1 with TRBJ1-1; D not resolved. Trimming cost V 2 bases and J 4 bases, with 8 bases left between them. CDR1 MNHNS and CDR2 SASEGT come from the germline V gene. The CDR3 totals 13 residues. As DNA, the CDR3 is TGTGCCAGCAGTGAACAGGAAGGCACTGAAGCTTTCTTT. It yields the protein CASSEQEGTEAFF.

The CDR3 DNA follows: TGTGCCAGCAGCGTAGACGGCGGACTCACCGGGGAGCTGTTTTTT. Its protein product is CASSVDGGLTGELFF. The chain combines TRBV9 with TRBJ2-2, with a possible D match to TRBD2 (5 bases). Trimming took off 0 bases at V and 4 bases at J, with 10 bases between the two ends. CDR1 and CDR2 from the germline V gene are SGDLS and YYNGEE. The CDR3 is 15 residues long.

The rearrangement links TRBV7-3 to TRBJ2-2; 7 nucleotides line up with TRBD2. V lost 5 bases and J lost 4; bases outside the gene matches: 13. This CDR3 is built from 17 residues. Germline V gene data show CDR1 as SGHTA and CDR2 as FQGTGA. In DNA form, the CDR3 reads TGTGCCAGCAGCCCCCGCGGGGGTTGGGGTGGCACCGGGGAGCTGTTTTTT. Protein sequence: CASSPRGGWGGTGELFF.

The chain uses TRBV29-1 and TRBJ2-3, with D possibly TRBD2 on 6 matching bases. Per germline, CDR1 SQVTM and CDR2 ANQGSEA. CDR3 size: 14 residues. Trimming left V 6 bases short and J 2 bases short, with 15 bases between. CDR3 amino acids: CSVDRDWATDTQYF. Written as DNA, the CDR3 is TGCAGCGTGGACCGGGACTGGGCCACAGATACGCAGTATTTT.

The chain combines TRBV9 with TRBJ2-5; a possible D gene is TRBD1 (6 bases). Trimming removed 0 bases from V and 2 bases from J, with 14 bases in between. The CDR3 is 16 residues long. Germline loops: CDR1 SGDLS, CDR2 YYNGEE. As DNA, the CDR3 is TGTGCCAGCAGCGTAGCTGGAGAGGGGGTACAAGAGACCCAGTACTTC. This sequence encodes CASSVAGEGVQETQYF.

The chain uses TRBV6-6 and TRBJ2-7, with D tentatively TRBD1 (6 bases). Trimming removed 2 bases from V and 2 bases from J, with 13 bases in between. The germline V gene encodes CDR1 MNHNY and CDR2 SVGAGI (reference sequence). This CDR3 has 15 residues. CDR3 region: CASSYGRGRTYEQYF. The CDR3 DNA is TGTGCCAGCAGTTACGGCAGGGGTCGGACCTACGAGCAGTACTTC.

The chain carries TRBV6-1 and TRBJ1-1; a weak D match, TRBD1 (5 bases). Germline assignment: CDR1 MNHNS and CDR2 SASEGT. V shed 4 bases and J shed 1 base, with 13 bases lying between them. The CDR3 length is 15 residues. The DNA for the CDR3 is TGTGCCAGCAGTGTTTTCGTGACAGAGAACACTGAAGCTTTCTTT. This codes for CASSVFVTENTEAFF.

The chain carries TRBV7-2 and TRBJ1-5, with TRBD1 matching over 7 bases. Germline CDR1 is SGHTA and CDR2 is FQGNSA. The ends lost 1 base at V and 6 bases at J; junction bases unmatched: 3. CDR3 length: 14 residues. CDR3 DNA: TGTGCCAGCAGCTTAGTGACAGGGAGTCAGCCCCAGCATTTT. Protein product: CASSLVTGSQPQHF.